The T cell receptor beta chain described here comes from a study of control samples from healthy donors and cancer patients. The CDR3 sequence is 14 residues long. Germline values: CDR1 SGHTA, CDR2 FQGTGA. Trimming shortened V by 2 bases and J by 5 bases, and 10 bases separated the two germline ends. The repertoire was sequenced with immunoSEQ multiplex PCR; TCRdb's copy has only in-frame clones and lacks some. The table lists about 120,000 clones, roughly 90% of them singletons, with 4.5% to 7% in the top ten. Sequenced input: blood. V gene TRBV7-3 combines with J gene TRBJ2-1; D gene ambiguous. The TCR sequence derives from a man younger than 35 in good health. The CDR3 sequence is CASSLAAGNNEQFF. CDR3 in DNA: TGTGCCAGCAGCTTAGCAGCCGGCAACAATGAGCAGTTCTTC.